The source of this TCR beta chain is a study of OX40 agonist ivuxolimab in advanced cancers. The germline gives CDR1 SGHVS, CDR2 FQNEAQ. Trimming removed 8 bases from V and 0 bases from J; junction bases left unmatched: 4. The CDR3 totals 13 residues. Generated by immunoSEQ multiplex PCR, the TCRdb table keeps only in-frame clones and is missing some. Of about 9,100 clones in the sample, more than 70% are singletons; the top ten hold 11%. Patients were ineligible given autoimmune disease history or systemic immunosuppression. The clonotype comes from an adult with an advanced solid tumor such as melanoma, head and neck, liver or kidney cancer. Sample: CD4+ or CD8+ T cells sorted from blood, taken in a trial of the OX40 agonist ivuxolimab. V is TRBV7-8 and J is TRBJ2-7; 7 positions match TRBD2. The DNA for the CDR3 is TGTGCCAGCGGGGGGGGGTCCTCCTACGAGCAGTACTTC. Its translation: CASGGGSSYEQYF.